This record concerns one TCR beta chain sequence. This record belongs to a study of shared clonotypes between healthy human individuals. The study drew its donors from healthy HIV-negative adults without recent acute infections or vaccinations. This table comes from immunoSEQ multiplex PCR, and its TCRdb copy is limited to in-frame clones, with some not included. The data contain about 380,000 clones, roughly 96% of them singletons. The sequence derives from a man aged 30-40 years in good health. Sequenced sample: memory CD8+ T cells sorted from blood. The subset was: CD45RO+ cells pooled with CCR7-negative TemRA cells.

CDR3 sequence: CASSEQGKNSYEQYF. For the CDR3, the DNA is TGTGCCAGCAGTGAACAGGGAAAGAACTCCTACGAGCAGTACTTC. The chain has TRBV2 and TRBJ2-7, with TRBD1 as a possible D gene (5 bases). The V end was cut by 2 bases, the J end by 0 bases, with 11 bases between. Germline V gene data show CDR1 as SNHLY and CDR2 as FYNNEI. The CDR3 totals 15 residues.